This entry is about one T cell receptor beta chain. Its antigen remains unidentified. The data are from a study of shared clonotypes between healthy human individuals. The J segment lost 0 bases and the V segment lost 3 bases, leaving 9 bases of the junction unmatched. This CDR3 contains 17 residues. Germline values: CDR1 SGDLS, CDR2 YYNGEE. Clones were sequenced by immunoSEQ multiplex PCR, and TCRdb holds only the in-frame ones, with some missing. The sample has some 2.1 million clones; around 95% are singletons. General study results and limits: Enrolling few donors narrowed the genetic and exposure-history diversity that was represented.

Naive CD8 populations comprised CD45RO-negative cells positively selected for CCR7, excluding terminally differentiated effector memory CD45RA+ cells. Within Nashville, Tennessee resided all donors, each a Caucasian adult. Sequencing was performed on naive CD8+ T cells from PBMCs. V gene TRBV9 combines with J gene TRBJ2-1; 7 bases are a match to TRBD2. The sequence came from a man younger than 35 in good health. Some clones in this sample may be carry-over from other donors' samples. DNA for the CDR3: TGTGCCAGCAGCGCCTACCATCGGACTAGCTCCTACAATGAGCAGTTCTTC. Translating it yields CASSAYHRTSSYNEQFF.